Presented here are 30 T cell receptor beta chains from one specimen sequenced in a study of T cells after yellow fever vaccination. MiXCR, applied by TCRdb to the 5' RACE reads, yields one record per CDR3 protein. The table lists some 350,000 distinct CDR3 sequences, approximately 3.9% of them singletons. Material: PBMCs, obtained 5 days after the yellow fever booster vaccination. The receptor source for this set is a man younger than 35 who received the YFV17D yellow fever vaccine.

The table lists this clonotype with a few counts. This sequence joins TRBV7-2 and TRBJ2-6, with TRBD1 as a possible D gene (6 bases). The V and J ends lost 3 bases and 0 bases respectively, with 9 bases between them. The CDR3 contains 16 residues. In germline, CDR1 is SGHTA, CDR2 FQGNSA. CDR3 bases: TGTGCCAGCAGCTTCGACAGGTACTCTGGGGCCAACGTCCTGACTTTC. Encoded protein: CASSFDRYSGANVLTF. Based on the CDR3 plus reference TRBV7-2 and TRBJ2-6, the full variable domain is GAGVSQSPSNKVTEKGKDVELRCDPISGHTALYWYRQSLGQGLEFLIYFQGNSAPDKSGLPSDRFSAERTGGSVSTLTIQRTQQEDSAVYLCASSFDRYSGANVLTFGAGSRLTVL.

This clonotype occurred many times. The chain has TRBV27 and TRBJ2-7; a possible D gene is TRBD2 (6 bases). This CDR3 has 14 amino acids. Germline V lookup: CDR1 MNHEY, CDR2 SMNVEV (reference sequence). V shed 6 bases and J shed 4 bases, with 16 bases lying between them. CDR3 loop: CASRRGLLSYEQYF. Here the CDR3 DNA reads TGTGCCAGCAGGAGGGGACTCTTATCGTACGAGCAGTACTTC.

This clonotype came up a few times. This rearrangement joins TRBV29-1 to TRBJ2-5, with D possibly being TRBD2 (5 bases). Germline CDR1 and CDR2: SQVTM and ANQGSEA. The CDR3 is 13 amino acids. The germline V and J ends were trimmed by 4 bases and 7 bases, with 16 bases remaining between them. The CDR3 is CSVGGVRIGTQYF. Here the CDR3 DNA reads TGCAGCGTTGGGGGAGTCCGGATCGGGACCCAGTACTTC. Looking up the rest from reference TRBV29-1 and TRBJ2-5 gives the full variable domain: SAVISQKPSRDICQRGTSLTIQCQVDSQVTMMFWYRQQPGQSLTLIATANQGSEATYESGFVIDKFPISRPNLTFSTLTVSNMSPEDSSIYLCSVGGVRIGTQYFGPGTRLLVL.

This clonotype was counted only a few times. This chain connects TRBV6-6 to TRBJ2-1, with 11 positions matching TRBD2. With V trimmed by 6 bases and J by 2 bases, 6 bases remained unmatched. Germline V gene data show CDR1 as MNHNY and CDR2 as SVGAGI (reference sequence). There are 16 residues in the CDR3. The CDR3, as DNA: TGTGCCAGCAGACCCGGGACTAGCGGTCCCTACAATGAGCAGTTCTTC. This translates into CASRPGTSGPYNEQFF.

The chain joins TRBV4-3 to TRBJ1-4; TRBD1 aligns across 8 bases. The CDR3 is 18 residues long. CDR1 LGHNA and CDR2 YSLEER come from the germline V gene. After removal of 0 bases from V and 6 bases from J, the junction contained 12 bases not matched to a gene. The CDR3 bases are TGCGCCAGCAGCCAAGAAGCCCATCGCCAGGGGGCGTATGAAAAACTGTTTTTT. This translates into CASSQEAHRQGAYEKLFF.

The V gene is TRBV7-2, the J gene TRBJ1-5; D may be TRBD1 (5 bases). Germline values: CDR1 SGHTA, CDR2 FQGNSA. This CDR3 spans 14 amino acids. The V end lost 5 bases, the J end lost 9 bases, and 17 bases lay between the germline ends. The CDR3 DNA is TGTGCCAGCAGCGGCCGGTTCCCCGGGGGGCCCCAGCATTTT. Encoded protein: CASSGRFPGGPQHF.

The table lists this clonotype with a few counts. In nucleotides, the CDR3 is TGCGCCAGCAGCCAAGACACGGTAGATACGCAGTATTTT. It yields the protein CASSQDTVDTQYF. V gene TRBV4-3 combines with J gene TRBJ2-3; D gene uncertain. V lost 0 bases and J lost 5, with 6 bases in between. Germline lookup yields CDR1 LGHNA and CDR2 YSLEER. The CDR3 spans 13 residues.

The J gene is TRBJ2-5, the V gene TRBV11-2; 9 nucleotides align to TRBD2. Germline V gene data show CDR1 as SGHAT and CDR2 as FQNNGV. The CDR3 extends over 15 amino acids. V was pared by 5 bases and J by 4 bases, with 8 bases of the junction left unmatched. The CDR3 region has the DNA TGTGCCAGCAGCGTAGTTCGAGCGGGGGGAGAGACCCAGTACTTC. It translates to CASSVVRAGGETQYF.

This clonotype was seen only a few times. V and J are TRBV11-2 and TRBJ1-5; no reliable D call. Trimming took 7 bases from V and 0 from J, leaving 13 bases between them. CDR3 size: 15 residues. Germline V gene data show CDR1 as SGHAT and CDR2 as FQNNGV. CDR3 DNA: TGTGCCAGCAATATCGATAGCCATAGCAATCAGCCCCAGCATTTT. Protein: CASNIDSHSNQPQHF.

This clonotype was detected ten times or more. The J gene is TRBJ2-2, the V gene TRBV29-1; tentatively, D is TRBD1 or TRBD2 (5 bases each). The V and J ends lost 5 bases and 1 base respectively, with 14 bases between them. Germline lookup yields CDR1 SQVTM and CDR2 ANQGSEA. This CDR3 contains 15 residues. The CDR3 reads CSVRFGALNTGELFF. For the CDR3, the DNA is TGCAGCGTTCGTTTCGGGGCACTGAACACCGGGGAGCTGTTTTTT.

In DNA, the CDR3 is TGTGCCAGCAGCTTAGACCGAACCCCGCTAGCGGGGCCAGATACGCAGTATTTT. Its translation: CASSLDRTPLAGPDTQYF. This rearrangement joins TRBV11-2 to TRBJ2-3, with 9 bases fitting TRBD2. V lost 0 bases to trimming and J lost 4 bases; unmatched junction nucleotides: 11. The germline gives CDR1 SGHAT, CDR2 FQNNGV. The CDR3 is 18 amino acids.

This CDR3 reads CASSPRTGATYSYEQYF. CDR3 coding DNA: TGCGCCAGCAGCCCAAGGACAGGGGCGACGTACTCCTACGAGCAGTACTTC. The rearrangement joins TRBV5-1 to TRBJ2-7; 9 bases match TRBD1. The CDR3 loop spans 17 amino acids. Germline CDR1 is SGHRS and CDR2 is YFSETQ. V shed 4 bases and J 0 bases; nucleotides not matched to a gene: 11.

This chain connects TRBV3-1 to TRBJ2-5, with D possibly called TRBD1 or TRBD2 (5 bases each). The length of the CDR3 is 15 residues. Per germline, CDR1 LGHDT and CDR2 YNNKEL (reference sequence). Trimming stripped 4 bases from V and 5 bases from J, with 17 bases between. CDR3 nucleotides: TGTGCCAGCAGCCCGGGACCACTACCGAGGGAGACCCAGTACTTC. Residues: CASSPGPLPRETQYF.

V is TRBV10-3 and J is TRBJ2-5; 9 nucleotides line up with TRBD1. V was clipped by 3 bases and J by 3 bases; unmatched bases: 2. CDR3 size: 14 residues. The germline CDR1 and CDR2 sequences are ENHRY and SYGVKD. The CDR3: CAISDRTGEETQYF. Written as DNA, the CDR3 is TGTGCCATCAGTGATAGGACAGGGGAAGAGACCCAGTACTTC.

This clonotype was observed at least ten times. The chain carries TRBV5-5 and TRBJ2-6, with D uncertain. The CDR3 length is 16 residues. V was clipped by 5 bases and J by 0 bases, with 12 bases between them. The germline V gene encodes CDR1 SGHKS and CDR2 YYEKEE (reference sequence). The CDR3 loop reads CASRQVMVSGANVLTF. The CDR3 DNA sequence: TGTGCCAGCAGGCAGGTTATGGTCTCTGGGGCCAACGTCCTGACTTTC. Combining the CDR3 with reference TRBV5-5 and TRBJ2-6 gives the whole variable domain DAGVTQSPTHLIKTRGQQVTLRCSPISGHKSVSWYQQVLGQGPQFIFQYYEKEERGRGNFPDRFSARQFPNYSSELNVNALLLGDSALYLCASRQVMVSGANVLTFGAGSRLTVL.

CDR3 sequence: CASSQSGEGAYEQYV. The CDR3 DNA sequence: TGTGCCAGCAGCCAAAGCGGGGAGGGCGCCTACGAGCAGTACGTC. The rearrangement uses TRBV5-6 and TRBJ2-7, with 7 positions matching TRBD2. With V trimmed by 4 bases and J by 2 bases, 9 bases remained unmatched. Looked up from germline, CDR1 is SGHDT and CDR2 is YYEEEE. The CDR3 covers 15 residues.

The chain employs TRBV5-1 and TRBJ2-7; no clear D. V was clipped by 6 bases and J by 0 bases, with 13 bases between them. This CDR3 is 14 amino acids long. CDR1 and CDR2 from the germline V gene are SGHRS and YFSETQ. The CDR3: CASKRSPVSYEQYV. In DNA, the CDR3 is TGCGCCAGCAAGCGAAGTCCGGTCTCCTACGAGCAGTACGTC.

This clonotype was detected ten times or more. The V and J genes are TRBV5-1 and TRBJ2-3; tentatively, D is TRBD1 or TRBD2 (6 bases each). V was shortened by 1 base and J by 0 bases, with 9 bases between the two germline ends. The germline gives CDR1 SGHRS, CDR2 YFSETQ. The CDR3 sequence is 15 residues long. CDR3 coding DNA: TGCGCCAGCAGCTTGTCGGGGGCAAGCACAGATACGCAGTATTTT. Its protein product is CASSLSGASTDTQYF. The full variable domain, in which reference TRBV5-1 and TRBJ2-3 provide the parts outside the CDR3, is KAGVTQTPRYLIKTRGQQVTLSCSPISGHRSVSWYQQTPGQGLQFLFEYFSETQRNKGNFPGRFSGRQFSNSRSEMNVSTLELGDSALYLCASSLSGASTDTQYFGPGTRLTVL.

This clonotype was recorded at least ten times. The chain employs TRBV2 and TRBJ2-7, with D tentatively TRBD1 (5 bases). Germline loops: CDR1 SNHLY, CDR2 FYNNEI. V was trimmed by 2 bases and J by 3 bases, leaving 11 bases between them. CDR3 size: 14 residues. The CDR3 region is CASSEQGFGYEQYF. The CDR3, as DNA: TGTGCCAGCAGTGAACAGGGTTTTGGCTACGAGCAGTACTTC. Drawing the rest from reference TRBV2 and TRBJ2-7, the complete variable domain is EPEVTQTPSHQVTQMGQEVILRCVPISNHLYFYWYRQILGQKVEFLVSFYNNEISEKSEIFDDQFSVERPDGSNFTLKIRSTKLEDSAMYFCASSEQGFGYEQYFGPGTRLTVT.

The chain has TRBV9 and TRBJ1-3, with a possible D match to TRBD1 (5 bases). This CDR3 comprises 15 residues. V lost 1 base and J lost 0, with 8 bases in between. Germline V gene lookup returns CDR1 SGDLS and CDR2 YYNGEE. CDR3 residues: CASSVSDISGNTIYF. CDR3 in DNA: TGTGCCAGCAGCGTATCGGACATCTCTGGAAACACCATATATTTT.

Ten or more counts support this clonotype. This CDR3 is CASSKGAPSSYEQYF. The CDR3 DNA sequence: TGTGCCAGCAGCAAAGGGGCCCCGAGCTCCTACGAGCAGTACTTC. The chain is built from TRBV5-5 and TRBJ2-7, with D possibly TRBD1 on 5 matching bases. The ends were cut back, 4 bases at V and 0 bases at J, with 14 bases in the middle. The CDR3 loop spans 15 amino acids. Germline lookup yields CDR1 SGHKS and CDR2 YYEKEE (reference sequence).

This clonotype was seen at least ten times. The V call is TRBV7-2, the J call TRBJ2-3, with TRBD2 identical over 9 bases. Germline-derived CDR1 and CDR2 are SGHTA and FQGNSA. Trimming cost V 5 bases and J 4 bases; bases outside gene matches: 7. The CDR3 contains 15 residues. CDR3 coding DNA: TGTGCCAGCAGCCGAAATAGCGGGAGCGCAGATACGCAGTATTTT. Protein sequence: CASSRNSGSADTQYF.

This clonotype was counted at least ten times. V usage is TRBV18 and J usage is TRBJ2-2; tentatively, D is TRBD1 (5 bases). Germline V gene data show CDR1 as KGHSH and CDR2 as LQKENI. The CDR3 loop spans 15 amino acids. V was clipped by 3 bases and J by 0 bases, with 8 bases between them. The CDR3 protein is CASSPGRANTGELFF. Here the CDR3 DNA reads TGTGCCAGCTCACCGGGCAGGGCGAACACCGGGGAGCTGTTTTTT.

This clonotype was detected many times. This chain connects TRBV6-1 to TRBJ2-5; D uncertain. V was cut by 4 bases and J by 2 bases, with 17 bases left in between. Germline V lookup: CDR1 MNHNS, CDR2 SASEGT. This CDR3 contains 16 residues. Written as DNA, the CDR3 is TGTGCCAGCAGTGGCTTGGTGGACGGACCGCAAGAGACCCAGTACTTC. Translation gives CASSGLVDGPQETQYF.

This clonotype came up many times. The V call is TRBV4-1, the J call TRBJ1-2; 10 nucleotides line up with TRBD1. V lost 1 base and J lost 2; bases outside the gene matches: 16. The length of the CDR3 is 20 residues. In germline, CDR1 is MGHRA, CDR2 YSYEKL. CDR3 DNA: TGCGCCAGCAGCCAAGTTAGTCCCTGGGACAGGGGCTTTCGGAACTATGGCTACACCTTC. Residues: CASSQVSPWDRGFRNYGYTF.

This clonotype showed up many times. The chain carries TRBV3-1 and TRBJ2-1, with D perhaps TRBD2 (5 bases). V was shortened by 3 bases and J by 9 bases, with 12 bases between the two germline ends. The V gene's germline CDR1 is LGHDT and CDR2 YNNKEL (reference sequence). The CDR3 totals 13 residues. The CDR3 region is CASSQWVEGEQFF. Here the CDR3 DNA reads TGTGCCAGCAGCCAGTGGGTCGAGGGTGAGCAGTTCTTC.

The table lists this clonotype with a few counts. The rearrangement uses TRBV5-6 and TRBJ1-2; D gene uncertain. Germline-derived CDR1 and CDR2 are SGHDT and YYEEEE. The CDR3 totals 14 residues. Trimming removed 0 bases at V and 4 bases at J, with 10 bases between. As DNA, the CDR3 is TGTGCCAGCAGCTTGGGGCTCGGCCCCTATGGCTACACCTTC. Translating gives CASSLGLGPYGYTF.

The chain has TRBV20-1 and TRBJ1-5; D remains ambiguous. This CDR3 is 14 amino acids long. Germline loops: CDR1 DFQATT, CDR2 SNEGSKA (reference sequence). The V and J ends lost 1 base and 2 bases respectively, with 9 bases between them. The CDR3 protein is CSARVPGGNQPQHF. Here the CDR3 DNA reads TGCAGTGCTAGAGTACCCGGGGGCAATCAGCCCCAGCATTTT.

In its sample, this clonotype was seen a few times. This chain links TRBV7-6 with TRBJ1-2; 12 nucleotides match TRBD1. V was pared by 5 bases and J by 5 bases, with 15 bases of the junction left unmatched. Germline V CDR1 and CDR2: SGHVS, FNYEAQ. This CDR3 is 18 amino acids long. This CDR3 reads CASSNRSPPGQGAYGYTF. The CDR3 coding sequence is TGTGCCAGCAGCAACCGTAGCCCACCGGGACAGGGGGCGTATGGCTACACCTTC.

There are a few counts of this clonotype. The rearrangement links TRBV19 to TRBJ2-1; D is undetermined. Trimming stripped 3 bases from V and 7 bases from J, with 13 bases between. There are 14 residues in the CDR3. Germline-derived CDR1 and CDR2 are LNHDA and SQIVND (reference sequence). CDR3 protein: CASSIVDGPNEQFF. CDR3 nucleotide sequence: TGTGCCAGTAGTATTGTTGACGGGCCTAATGAGCAGTTCTTC.